This T cell receptor beta chain was obtained from a study of cytomegalovirus exposure and HLA in healthy donors. V lost 7 bases, J lost 2 bases, and 5 bases stayed unmatched. The V gene's germline CDR1 is SNHLY and CDR2 FYNNEI. CDR3 length: 13 amino acids. Use of 60 Vbeta and 13 Jbeta primers characterized the PCR. TCRdb's table, derived via immunoSEQ multiplex PCR, lists solely in-frame clones and lacks some. The table records approximately 100,000 clones, roughly 74% of them present only once. The V and J genes are TRBV2 and TRBJ2-7, with TRBD1 identical over 7 bases. This sequence originates from a woman between 40 and 50 years old in good health and CMV-seronegative. The sequenced material came from PBMCs. CDR3 DNA sequence: TGTGCCAGCACGCCGGGACAGACCTACGAGCAGTACTTC. As protein: CASTPGQTYEQYF.